The sequence of this T cell receptor (beta chain) was determined in a study of cytomegalovirus exposure and HLA in healthy donors. Study results and caveats: TCR beta chains numbering approximately 150 were designated cytomegalovirus-associated.

Details on this clone: Its antigen remains unknown. Other DNA sequences of this sample code for an identical CDR3.

The PCR made use of 60 Vbeta and 13 Jbeta primers. The assay was immunoSEQ multiplex PCR, and TCRdb's table has in-frame clones only and misses some. The sample lists tens of thousands of clones, 7.5% to 8.5% seen once, with 2% to 2.5% in the top ten. Germline V gene sequence: CDR1 MNHEY, CDR2 SMNVEV (reference sequence). V was clipped by 6 bases and J by 4 bases, with 28 bases between them. CDR3 length: 19 amino acids. Sequenced input: PBMCs. The receptor was isolated from a man in his fifties or sixties in good health and CMV-seronegative. This chain links TRBV27 with TRBJ2-1; D perhaps matches TRBD2 (6 bases). The CDR3: CASSRGGVVSRGGYNEQFF. CDR3 nucleotides: TGTGCCAGCAGCCGTGGCGGGGTGGTGTCTCGAGGTGGATACAATGAGCAGTTCTTC.